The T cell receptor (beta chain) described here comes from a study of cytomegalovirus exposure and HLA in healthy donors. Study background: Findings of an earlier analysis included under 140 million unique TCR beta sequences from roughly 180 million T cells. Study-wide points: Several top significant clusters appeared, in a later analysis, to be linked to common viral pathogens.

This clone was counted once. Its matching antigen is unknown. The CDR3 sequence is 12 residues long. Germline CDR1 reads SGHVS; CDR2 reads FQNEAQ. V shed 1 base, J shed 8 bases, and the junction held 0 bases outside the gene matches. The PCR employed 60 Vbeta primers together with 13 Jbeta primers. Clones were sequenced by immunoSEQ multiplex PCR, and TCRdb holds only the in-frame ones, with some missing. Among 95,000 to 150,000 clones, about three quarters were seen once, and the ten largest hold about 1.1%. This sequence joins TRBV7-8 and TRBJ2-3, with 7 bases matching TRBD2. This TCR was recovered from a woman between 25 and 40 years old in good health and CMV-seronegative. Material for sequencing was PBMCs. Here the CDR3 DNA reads TGTGCCAGCAGCTTAGGGGGGGGTACGCAGTATTTT. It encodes CASSLGGGTQYF.